This TCR beta chain originates from a study of CD4 T cells in relation to SARS-CoV-2 and coronaviruses. The wider study: Negative control cultures got HIV-1 Nef peptides or no peptide. Study-level findings and limits: This crossreactivity analysis covered spike protein alone, no other viral proteins.

CDR3 length: 16 amino acids. V lost 5 bases to trimming and J lost 1 base; unmatched junction nucleotides: 8. CDR1 and CDR2 (germline): SEHNR, FQNEAQ (reference sequence). Unexposed donor CD4+ T cells date from about 2011-2018, before the COVID-19 pandemic. The cells were cultured for roughly 11 days before CD4+ T cells were isolated. As cell numbers allowed, unexposed-donor CD4+ T cells faced SARS-CoV-2 S/N and four cold-coronavirus spikes. TCRdb's table, derived via immunoSEQ multiplex PCR, lists solely in-frame clones and lacks some. The sample lists over 15,000 clones; 77% were seen once. As regards this clone: As yet, its antigen is unknown.

This clonotype originated in a human donor in good health. The chain combines TRBV7-9 with TRBJ2-7, with 10 nucleotides matching TRBD2. The material sequenced was CD4+ T cells from PBMCs, cultured in vitro. CDR3 in amino acids: CASSPGAGGVSYEQYF. The CDR3, as DNA: TGTGCCAGCAGCCCCGGAGCGGGAGGGGTGTCCTACGAGCAGTACTTC.